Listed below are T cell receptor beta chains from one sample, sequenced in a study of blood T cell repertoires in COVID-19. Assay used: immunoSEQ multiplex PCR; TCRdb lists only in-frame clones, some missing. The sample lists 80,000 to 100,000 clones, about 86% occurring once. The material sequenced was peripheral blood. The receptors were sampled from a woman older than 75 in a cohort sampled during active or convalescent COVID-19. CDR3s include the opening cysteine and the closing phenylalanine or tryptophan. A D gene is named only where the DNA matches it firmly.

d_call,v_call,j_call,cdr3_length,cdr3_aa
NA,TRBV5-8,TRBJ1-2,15,CASIHRTPSNYGYTF
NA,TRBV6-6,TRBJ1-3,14,CASMASGTGNTIYF
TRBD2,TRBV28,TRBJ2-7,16,CASASYGLAGTYEQYF
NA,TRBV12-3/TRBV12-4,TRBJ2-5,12,CASRQPKETQYF
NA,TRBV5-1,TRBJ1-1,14,CASSRSGSSTEAFF
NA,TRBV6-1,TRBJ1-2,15,CASSDLVTGKYGYTF
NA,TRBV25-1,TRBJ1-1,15,CASSDRLVGDTEAFF
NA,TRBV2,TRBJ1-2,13,CASSADRYYGYTF
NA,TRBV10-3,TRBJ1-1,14,CAISESIGGTEAFF
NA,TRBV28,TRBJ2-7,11,CASTSRDEQYF
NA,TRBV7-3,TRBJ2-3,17,CASSPRIRPSSTDTQYF
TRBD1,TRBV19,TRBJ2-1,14,CASSRGQGINEQFF
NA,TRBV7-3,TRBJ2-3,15,CASSLGTGSTDTQYF
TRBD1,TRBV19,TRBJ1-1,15,CASYRTGIMNTEAFF
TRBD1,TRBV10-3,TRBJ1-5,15,CAISEQTGANQPQHF
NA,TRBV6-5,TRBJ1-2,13,CASSPGTFYGYTF
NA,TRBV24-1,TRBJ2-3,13,CATSDLTTGWQYF
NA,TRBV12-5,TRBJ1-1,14,CASGQEGRNTEAFF
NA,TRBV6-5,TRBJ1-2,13,CASIGGRGHGYTF
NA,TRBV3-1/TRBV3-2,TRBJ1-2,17,CASSQAVGGNAGYGYTF
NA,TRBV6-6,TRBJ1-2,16,CASSWGSGTPSYGYTF
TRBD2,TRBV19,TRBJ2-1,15,CASSIQLAGAGEQFF
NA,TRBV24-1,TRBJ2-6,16,CATSVAGKSGANVLTF
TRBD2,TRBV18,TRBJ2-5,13,CASSPTGGETQYF
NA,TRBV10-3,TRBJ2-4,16,CAISDGFQGQKNIQYF
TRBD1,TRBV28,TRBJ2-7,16,CASSPVKGQGAWEQYF
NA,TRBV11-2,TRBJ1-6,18,CASSQGGGVGSYNSPLHF
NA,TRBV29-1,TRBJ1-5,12,CSSREGDQPQHF
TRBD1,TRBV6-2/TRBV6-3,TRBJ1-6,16,CASSSLGTGGYSPLHF
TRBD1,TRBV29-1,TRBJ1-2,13,CSVGGQGAYGYTF
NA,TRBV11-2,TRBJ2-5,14,CASSFFRVGETQYF
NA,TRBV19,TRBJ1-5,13,CASSPTVNQPQHF
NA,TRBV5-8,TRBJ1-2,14,CASSRLHTNYGYTF
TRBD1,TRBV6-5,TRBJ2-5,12,CASTTGGGTQYF
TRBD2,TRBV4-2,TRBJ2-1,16,CASSQVLAVGDNEQFF
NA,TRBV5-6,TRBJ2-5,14,CASSFKLLQETQYF
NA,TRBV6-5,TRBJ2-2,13,CASRGQIGGELFF
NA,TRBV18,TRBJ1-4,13,CASSPLTGEKLFF
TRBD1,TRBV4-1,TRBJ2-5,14,CASSPGQGLWTQYF
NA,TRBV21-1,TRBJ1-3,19,CASSKRRFRRLDSGNTIYF
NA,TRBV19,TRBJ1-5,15,CASRDTGVSNQPQHF
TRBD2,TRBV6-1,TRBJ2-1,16,CASSVVGTSTYNEQFF
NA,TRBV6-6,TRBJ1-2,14,CASSYSRQEGGYTF
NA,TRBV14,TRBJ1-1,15,CASSQVGRGNTEAFF
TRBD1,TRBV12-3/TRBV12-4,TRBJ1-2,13,CASSLQGNYGYTF
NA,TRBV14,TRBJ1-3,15,CASSQDMGPGNTIYF
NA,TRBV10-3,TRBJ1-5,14,CATRGGTSNQPQHF
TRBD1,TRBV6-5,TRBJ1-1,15,CASKDQGAVNTEAFF
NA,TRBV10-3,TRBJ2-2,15,CAISERGVGVGELFF
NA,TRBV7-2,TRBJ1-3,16,CASSFGHGGTINTIYF
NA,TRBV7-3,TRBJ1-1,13,CASSVRTDTEAFF
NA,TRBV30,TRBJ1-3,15,CAWGSGLLSGNTIYF
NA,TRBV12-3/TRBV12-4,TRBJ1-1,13,CASSARGVTEAFF
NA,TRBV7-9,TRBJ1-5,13,CASSRGNNQPQHF
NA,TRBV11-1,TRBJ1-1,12,CASSSDSPRAFF
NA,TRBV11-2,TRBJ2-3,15,CASSWVGGSTDTQYF
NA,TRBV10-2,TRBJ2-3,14,CASSDRTSTDTQYF
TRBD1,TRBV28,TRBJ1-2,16,CASSPSPGTGGRGYTF
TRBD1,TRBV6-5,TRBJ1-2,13,CASSAGTDYGYTF
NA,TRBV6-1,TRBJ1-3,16,CASSEGATASGNTIYF